This is a list of T cell receptor beta chains from one sample in a study of cytomegalovirus exposure and HLA in healthy donors. Assay: immunoSEQ multiplex PCR; the TCRdb copy retains only in-frame clones and omits some. This table has about 250,000 clones, around nine tenths appearing once. The sequencing sample was made of PBMCs. Receptors were obtained from a young man in good health and CMV-seronegative. The CDR3 runs from the conserved cysteine through the conserved F or W. Each record gives: J gene, V gene, clone size, D gene, CDR3 protein, CDR3 DNA. A D gene is named only where the DNA matches it firmly. Part of the rows lack a size; the others show once, few, many or a class for expanded clones.

j_call: TRBJ1-5; v_call: TRBV7-2; clone_size: NA; d_call: TRBD1; cdr3_aa: CASSFIGQGGQPQHF; cdr3_nt: TGTGCCAGCAGCTTCATCGGACAGGGAGGTCAGCCCCAGCATTTT
j_call: TRBJ2-7; v_call: TRBV10-3; clone_size: few; d_call: TRBD2; cdr3_aa: CAIREGLGLTSGTPAQYF; cdr3_nt: TGTGCCATCAGAGAGGGACTCGGATTGACTAGCGGGACCCCCGCGCAGTACTTC
j_call: TRBJ1-2; v_call: TRBV7-3; clone_size: NA; d_call: TRBD1; cdr3_aa: CASSPRDRIIHGYTF; cdr3_nt: TGTGCCAGCAGCCCCCGGGACAGGATAATCCATGGCTACACCTTC
j_call: TRBJ1-1; v_call: TRBV14; clone_size: NA; d_call: NA; cdr3_aa: CASSPLPGGRGAFF; cdr3_nt: TGTGCCAGCAGCCCCTTACCGGGGGGCAGAGGAGCTTTCTTT
j_call: TRBJ2-1; v_call: TRBV28; clone_size: NA; d_call: TRBD2; cdr3_aa: CASSPGLAGVPHEQFF; cdr3_nt: TGTGCCAGCAGCCCAGGACTAGCGGGAGTCCCACATGAGCAGTTCTTC
j_call: TRBJ2-5; v_call: TRBV5-6; clone_size: NA; d_call: NA; cdr3_aa: CASSLMSRETQYF; cdr3_nt: TGTGCCAGCAGCTTGATGTCCCGAGAGACCCAGTACTTC
j_call: TRBJ2-6; v_call: TRBV27; clone_size: once; d_call: NA; cdr3_aa: CASRASGTSTSGANVLTF; cdr3_nt: TGTGCCAGCAGGGCCTCCGGGACATCGACCTCTGGGGCCAACGTCCTGACTTTC
j_call: TRBJ1-2; v_call: TRBV4-1; clone_size: NA; d_call: TRBD1; cdr3_aa: CASSQERTGPADTF; cdr3_nt: TGCGCCAGCAGCCAGGAACGGACAGGCCCCGCCGACACCTTC
j_call: TRBJ2-1; v_call: TRBV4-3; clone_size: NA; d_call: NA; cdr3_aa: CASSQGLAGALEQFF; cdr3_nt: TGCGCCAGCAGCCAAGGGTTGGCGGGGGCGCTTGAGCAGTTCTTC
j_call: TRBJ2-5; v_call: TRBV18; clone_size: NA; d_call: NA; cdr3_aa: CASSRSHQETQYF; cdr3_nt: TGTGCCAGCTCGCGAAGCCACCAAGAGACCCAGTACTTC
j_call: TRBJ2-3; v_call: TRBV11-2; clone_size: once; d_call: TRBD2; cdr3_aa: CASSIGLAGGQDTQYF; cdr3_nt: TGTGCCAGCAGCATAGGACTAGCGGGGGGCCAGGATACGCAGTATTTT
j_call: TRBJ2-1; v_call: TRBV11-3; clone_size: once; d_call: NA; cdr3_aa: CASSFANRARDEQFF; cdr3_nt: TGTGCCAGCAGCTTTGCAAACAGGGCCCGGGATGAGCAGTTCTTC
j_call: TRBJ2-1; v_call: TRBV28; clone_size: NA; d_call: TRBD2; cdr3_aa: CASSTSGRNEQFF; cdr3_nt: TGTGCCAGCAGTACTAGCGGGAGAAATGAGCAGTTCTTC
j_call: TRBJ2-5; v_call: TRBV5-1; clone_size: NA; d_call: NA; cdr3_aa: CASSLAGVGETQYF; cdr3_nt: TGCGCCAGCAGCTTGGCGGGAGTCGGTGAGACCCAGTACTTC
j_call: TRBJ2-7; v_call: TRBV7-9; clone_size: NA; d_call: TRBD1; cdr3_aa: CASSSPQGGQGATYEQYF; cdr3_nt: TGTGCCAGCAGCTCCCCGCAGGGCGGACAGGGGGCGACCTACGAGCAGTACTTC
j_call: TRBJ1-2; v_call: TRBV6-1; clone_size: NA; d_call: NA; cdr3_aa: CASSEARGAYYGYTF; cdr3_nt: TGTGCCAGCAGTGAAGCGCGGGGAGCCTACTATGGCTACACCTTC
j_call: TRBJ2-7; v_call: TRBV7-2; clone_size: NA; d_call: NA; cdr3_aa: CASSLLGLPLYEQYF; cdr3_nt: TGTGCCAGCAGCTTACTGGGGCTTCCCCTCTACGAGCAGTACTTC
j_call: TRBJ1-2; v_call: TRBV10-2; clone_size: NA; d_call: NA; cdr3_aa: CASSERGARYGYTF; cdr3_nt: TGCGCCAGCAGTGAGCGGGGGGCTAGATATGGCTACACCTTC
j_call: TRBJ2-5; v_call: TRBV4-1; clone_size: NA; d_call: NA; cdr3_aa: CASSQPGLPQETQYF; cdr3_nt: TGCGCCAGCAGCCAGCCGGGACTCCCTCAAGAGACCCAGTACTTC
j_call: TRBJ1-2; v_call: TRBV27; clone_size: NA; d_call: NA; cdr3_aa: CASSSRLWNYGYTF; cdr3_nt: TGTGCCAGCAGTTCAAGACTCTGGAACTATGGCTACACCTTC
j_call: TRBJ1-2; v_call: TRBV5-1; clone_size: NA; d_call: NA; cdr3_aa: CASSLNSHGYTF; cdr3_nt: TGCGCCAGCAGCTTGAACAGTCATGGCTACACCTTC
j_call: TRBJ2-5; v_call: TRBV28; clone_size: NA; d_call: TRBD2; cdr3_aa: CASSLSGGGQRAQYF; cdr3_nt: TGTGCCAGCAGTTTATCGGGCGGGGGTCAAAGGGCCCAGTACTTC
j_call: TRBJ1-4; v_call: TRBV7-9; clone_size: NA; d_call: NA; cdr3_aa: CASSGDRSNEKLFF; cdr3_nt: TGTGCCAGCAGCGGAGACAGATCTAATGAAAAACTGTTTTTT
j_call: TRBJ2-7; v_call: TRBV7-6; clone_size: once; d_call: NA; cdr3_aa: CASSPRGISYEQYF; cdr3_nt: TGTGCCAGCAGCCCCCGGGGGATCTCGTACGAGCAGTACTTC
j_call: TRBJ2-2; v_call: TRBV4-3; clone_size: NA; d_call: NA; cdr3_aa: CASSREGVTGELFF; cdr3_nt: TGCGCCAGCAGCCGGGAGGGGGTCACCGGGGAGCTGTTTTTT
j_call: TRBJ2-7; v_call: TRBV6-1; clone_size: NA; d_call: TRBD2; cdr3_aa: CASSEAAGGPNEQYF; cdr3_nt: TGTGCCAGCAGTGAAGCGGCGGGGGGGCCCAACGAGCAGTACTTC
j_call: TRBJ2-1; v_call: TRBV19; clone_size: once; d_call: NA; cdr3_aa: CASSPRQASSYNEQFF; cdr3_nt: TGTGCCAGTAGTCCACGACAGGCGAGCTCCTACAATGAGCAGTTCTTC
j_call: TRBJ2-1; v_call: TRBV6-1; clone_size: NA; d_call: NA; cdr3_aa: CASSEAGADNEQFF; cdr3_nt: TGTGCCAGCAGTGAAGCGGGAGCGGACAATGAGCAGTTCTTC